This T cell receptor (beta chain) was captured by sequencing in a study of T cell responses to AZD1222 COVID-19 vaccine. A remark on this clone: What it binds is unknown.

The method was immunoSEQ multiplex PCR; TCRdb's version includes in-frame clones alone and lacks a portion of them. Of tens of thousands of clones listed, about 92% were seen once; the top ten hold 4% to 5.5%. The ends were cut back, 5 bases at V and 2 bases at J, with 8 bases in the middle. Germline values: CDR1 SGHDN, CDR2 FVKESK. This CDR3 spans 13 amino acids. Study findings and constraints: Most donors were white British and more were female, and clonal diversity was possibly underestimated. Repertoire sampling occurred only after the peak T cell response. As reported, nearly half of all spike-specific TCRs target variant regions that are unmutated. Spike-specific TCR breadth and depth both grew after two AZD1222 doses.

Sequenced material: peripheral blood, taken 28 days after the second AZD1222 dose. The chain employs TRBV14 and TRBJ2-3; D uncertain. The sequence was obtained from an adult who received the AZD1222 COVID-19 vaccine. The CDR3 region is CASSEPITDTQYF. The DNA of the CDR3 is TGTGCCAGCAGCGAGCCGATCACAGATACGCAGTATTTT.